What follows describes a single TCR beta chain. Antigen specificity is unknown. This sample was included in a study of T-cell reconstitution after alpha-beta-depleted transplantation in children. Study findings and constraints: T-cell numbers and diversity, one year after transplant, stemmed largely from T cells that were newly produced. Several patients had high TCRbeta diversity at day 60; it came from surviving recipient T cells and thymic progenitors. About two months after transplant, alpha-beta T cells reportedly came from several hundred expanded graft clones.

The germline V gene encodes CDR1 SGHRS and CDR2 YFSETQ. This CDR3 has 17 amino acids. V gave up 0 bases and J gave up 2 bases, with 16 bases separating them. Construction of the TCRbeta library involved unique molecular identifiers. MiXCR, applied by TCRdb to the PCR reads, yields one record per CDR3 protein. This sample has 700,000 to 950,000 distinct CDR3 sequences, with 16% found just once. This TCR was recovered from a male patient aged 5 to 17 who had a stem cell transplant for acute lymphoblastic leukemia, so the T cells may come from the graft donor. The input for sequencing was PBMCs, mostly from graft donor cells, taken 360 days after TCRalphabeta/CD19-depleted stem cell transplant. The chain has TRBV5-1 and TRBJ2-3; the D is unclear. DNA for the CDR3: TGCGCCAGCAGCTTGGAGGGTCGGCTGCCACTCACAGATACGCAGTATTTT. Protein: CASSLEGRLPLTDTQYF.